Listed below are T cell receptor beta chains from one sample, sequenced in a study of T cells in localized non-small cell lung cancer. Produced via immunoSEQ multiplex PCR; TCRdb's table is partial and in-frame only. This table holds 70,000 to 90,000 clones, 75% to 85% found once. This sample comprised peripheral blood, obtained before any cancer treatment. These receptors were taken from a female donor aged 60 or older with stage I lung adenocarcinoma. Both conserved end residues are part of each CDR3. The D gene is left open where the match is weak. Clone size is not always given. Where it is, it says once, few, many or a class for expanded clones.

j_call: TRBJ1-4; d_call: -; clone_size: -; v_call: TRBV5-4; cdr3_nt: TGTGCCAGCAGCTCCGACCCTAATGAAAAACTGTTTTTT; cdr3_aa: CASSSDPNEKLFF
j_call: TRBJ2-7; d_call: TRBD2; clone_size: few; v_call: TRBV27; cdr3_nt: TGTGCCAGCAGTTTAGATCCGGGACTAGCGGGTTACGAGCAGTACTTC; cdr3_aa: CASSLDPGLAGYEQYF
j_call: TRBJ2-1; d_call: TRBD1; clone_size: -; v_call: TRBV6-1; cdr3_nt: TGTGCCAGCAGTGACTCCGGACAGGGATGGAGTGAGCAGTTCTTC; cdr3_aa: CASSDSGQGWSEQFF
j_call: TRBJ2-7; d_call: -; clone_size: -; v_call: TRBV14; cdr3_nt: TGTGCCAGCAGCCCGGGACGGCCATCCTACGAGCAGTACTTC; cdr3_aa: CASSPGRPSYEQYF
j_call: TRBJ1-1; d_call: TRBD1; clone_size: -; v_call: TRBV28; cdr3_nt: TGTGCCAGCAGTTCAACAGGGGAGGCTGAAGCTTTCTTT; cdr3_aa: CASSSTGEAEAFF
j_call: TRBJ1-2; d_call: -; clone_size: -; v_call: TRBV11-2; cdr3_nt: TGTGCCAGCACCTTCCTCGACGAGTATGGCTACACCTTC; cdr3_aa: CASTFLDEYGYTF
j_call: TRBJ1-1; d_call: -; clone_size: -; v_call: TRBV5-1; cdr3_nt: TGCGCCAGCAGCGGGGGCCAGAACACTGAAGCTTTCTTT; cdr3_aa: CASSGGQNTEAFF
j_call: TRBJ1-2; d_call: -; clone_size: -; v_call: TRBV5-4; cdr3_nt: TGTGCCAGCAGCCTGCAACAGAGGGTATATGGCTACACCTTC; cdr3_aa: CASSLQQRVYGYTF
j_call: TRBJ2-7; d_call: -; clone_size: -; v_call: TRBV7-2; cdr3_nt: TGTGCCAGCAGCTCCACCCCAGGGTTTCTGGGGGAGCAGTACTTC; cdr3_aa: CASSSTPGFLGEQYF
j_call: TRBJ2-7; d_call: -; clone_size: -; v_call: TRBV11-1; cdr3_nt: TGTGCCAGCAGCTCCATGGGGGGTCCATCCTACGAGCAGTACTTC; cdr3_aa: CASSSMGGPSYEQYF
j_call: TRBJ1-1; d_call: -; clone_size: -; v_call: TRBV28; cdr3_nt: TGTGCCAGCAGTTTACCCGGGACGGAAATGAACACTGAAGCTTTCTTT; cdr3_aa: CASSLPGTEMNTEAFF
j_call: TRBJ1-2; d_call: -; clone_size: few; v_call: TRBV28; cdr3_nt: TGTGCCAGCAGTACCGCTCATTTGCATGGCTACACCTTC; cdr3_aa: CASSTAHLHGYTF
j_call: TRBJ1-1; d_call: TRBD1; clone_size: once; v_call: TRBV6-4; cdr3_nt: TGTGCCAGCAGATTGACAGGGATGAACACTGAAGCTTTCTTT; cdr3_aa: CASRLTGMNTEAFF
j_call: TRBJ2-1; d_call: TRBD1; clone_size: many; v_call: TRBV5-1; cdr3_nt: TGCGCCAGCAGCTCACAGGGGCCCTCCTACAATGAGCAGTTCTTC; cdr3_aa: CASSSQGPSYNEQFF
j_call: TRBJ1-5; d_call: TRBD1; clone_size: few; v_call: TRBV7-2; cdr3_nt: TGTGCCAGCAGCTTAAGCCAAGGACAGGGGCCTCGACCCCAGCATTTT; cdr3_aa: CASSLSQGQGPRPQHF
j_call: TRBJ2-7; d_call: -; clone_size: -; v_call: TRBV21-1; cdr3_nt: TGTGCCAGCAGCAAAGCGGGGGGAACGGGACTGTACGAGCAGTACTTC; cdr3_aa: CASSKAGGTGLYEQYF
j_call: TRBJ1-1; d_call: TRBD1; clone_size: -; v_call: TRBV6-5; cdr3_nt: TGTGCCAGCAGTTACCTAACAGGGGGCACTGAAGCTTTCTTT; cdr3_aa: CASSYLTGGTEAFF
j_call: TRBJ1-6; d_call: -; clone_size: -; v_call: TRBV19; cdr3_nt: TGTGCCAGTAAGGTCACAATGAATAATTCACCCCTCCACTTT; cdr3_aa: CASKVTMNNSPLHF
j_call: TRBJ2-5; d_call: -; clone_size: -; v_call: TRBV19; cdr3_nt: TGTGCCAGTAGTATGGCAGCGTCAGAGACCCAGTACTTC; cdr3_aa: CASSMAASETQYF
j_call: TRBJ2-1; d_call: -; clone_size: -; v_call: TRBV29-1; cdr3_nt: TGCAGCGGGACTACTTCCTACAATGAGCAGTTCTTC; cdr3_aa: CSGTTSYNEQFF
j_call: TRBJ1-5; d_call: -; clone_size: few; v_call: TRBV27; cdr3_nt: TGTGCCAGCAGTTTGTCTCCGAATCAGCCCCAGCATTTT; cdr3_aa: CASSLSPNQPQHF
j_call: TRBJ1-1; d_call: -; clone_size: -; v_call: TRBV7-9; cdr3_nt: TGTGCCAGCAACACCCCCAACACTGAAGCTTTCTTT; cdr3_aa: CASNTPNTEAFF
j_call: TRBJ1-2; d_call: -; clone_size: -; v_call: TRBV2; cdr3_nt: TGTGCCAGCAGTGAGAATCTAGTTTTGGAGTTTTATGGCTACACCTTC; cdr3_aa: CASSENLVLEFYGYTF
j_call: TRBJ1-1; d_call: -; clone_size: -; v_call: TRBV14; cdr3_nt: TGTGCCAGCAGCCAAAGGTTGGGGGCGGGCACTGAAGCTTTCTTT; cdr3_aa: CASSQRLGAGTEAFF
j_call: TRBJ1-1; d_call: -; clone_size: once; v_call: TRBV6-1; cdr3_nt: TGTGCCAGCAGTGAAGCCGGACGGAACACTGAAGCTTTCTTT; cdr3_aa: CASSEAGRNTEAFF
j_call: TRBJ2-7; d_call: -; clone_size: -; v_call: TRBV7-9; cdr3_nt: TGTGCCAGCGACGCAGAGGGATACGAGCAGTACTTC; cdr3_aa: CASDAEGYEQYF
j_call: TRBJ2-6; d_call: TRBD1; clone_size: -; v_call: TRBV19; cdr3_nt: TGTGCCAGTAGCACACCGGGACAGGGTACCTCTGGGGCCAACGTCCTGACTTTC; cdr3_aa: CASSTPGQGTSGANVLTF
j_call: TRBJ2-7; d_call: TRBD2; clone_size: -; v_call: TRBV5-1; cdr3_nt: TGCGCCAGCAGCGTTGGACTAGCGGGGAACTACGAGCAGTACTTC; cdr3_aa: CASSVGLAGNYEQYF
j_call: TRBJ1-5; d_call: TRBD1; clone_size: once; v_call: TRBV28; cdr3_nt: TGTGCCAGCAGTTTCTCGACAGGGAAGCAGCCCCAGCATTTT; cdr3_aa: CASSFSTGKQPQHF
j_call: TRBJ2-7; d_call: -; clone_size: many; v_call: TRBV10-3; cdr3_nt: TGTGCCATCAAGGCAAACTACGAGCAGTACTTC; cdr3_aa: CAIKANYEQYF
j_call: TRBJ2-2; d_call: -; clone_size: -; v_call: TRBV5-1; cdr3_nt: TGCGCCAGCAGCTTGCTACAGGGGAACACCGGGGAGCTGTTTTTT; cdr3_aa: CASSLLQGNTGELFF